Below are 22 T cell receptor beta chains sequenced from a single sample in a study of T cell responses to AZD1222 COVID-19 vaccine. The assay was immunoSEQ multiplex PCR, and TCRdb's table has in-frame clones only and misses some. The table lists fewer than 95,000 clones, less than 95% of them singletons, with around 8% in the top ten. This material consisted of peripheral blood, taken 28 days after the second AZD1222 dose. These receptors all stem from an adult who received the AZD1222 COVID-19 vaccine.

The chain is built from TRBV6-2 or TRBV6-3 and TRBJ1-4; the D is unclear. Germline-derived CDR1 and CDR2 are MNHEY and SVGEGT. This CDR3 is built from 13 residues. Trimming removed 2 bases at V and 7 bases at J, with 8 bases between. In DNA, the CDR3 is TGTGCCAGCAGTTACCGGGGTGGTGAAAAACTGTTTTTT. Translation: CASSYRGGEKLFF.

With regard to this clone: At one boundary the junction diverges from the germline segment, which might be a read error. The chain employs TRBV7-7 and TRBJ2-7, with D possibly matching TRBD1 (7 bases). The CDR3 has 16 residues. CDR1 and CDR2 from the germline V gene are SSHAT and FNYEAQ (reference sequence). Written as DNA, the CDR3 is TGTGCTAGCAGCTTAGCTGGGGGGACAGCCGCCTGTGAGCAGTACTTC. This sequence encodes CASSLAGGTAACEQYF.

This chain joins TRBV7-8 and TRBJ1-6; D is undetermined. Germline V lookup: CDR1 SGHVS, CDR2 FQNEAQ. The germline V and J ends were trimmed by 4 bases and 7 bases, with 8 bases remaining between them. This CDR3 spans 13 amino acids. Written as DNA, the CDR3 is TGTGCCAGCAGCTCCCAGACCAATTCACCCCTCCACTTT. Protein product: CASSSQTNSPLHF.

This CDR3 reads CSVPGQPWETQYF. Here the CDR3 DNA reads TGCAGCGTTCCAGGACAGCCCTGGGAGACCCAGTACTTC. This sequence joins TRBV29-1 and TRBJ2-5; tentative D call: TRBD1 (6 bases). The CDR3 has 13 amino acids. Between the trimmed V and J ends, which lost 5 bases and 5 bases, there was a span of 15 bases. Germline-derived CDR1 and CDR2 are SQVTM and ANQGSEA.

This chain links TRBV14 with TRBJ2-1, with TRBD2 identical over 13 bases. V was pared by 1 base and J by 9 bases, with 3 bases of the junction left unmatched. This CDR3 region has 15 residues. The germline gives CDR1 SGHDN, CDR2 FVKESK. CDR3 protein: CASSQGTSGSIEQFF. CDR3 coding DNA: TGTGCCAGCAGCCAAGGGACTAGCGGGAGTATTGAGCAGTTCTTC.

This clone was recorded once. The chain carries TRBV29-1 and TRBJ1-1; 7 positions agree with TRBD1. J lost 6 bases, V lost 3 bases, and 4 bases had no gene match. The CDR3 spans 12 residues. Germline-derived CDR1 and CDR2 are SQVTM and ANQGSEA. CDR3 sequence: CSVDRGTAEAFF. Written as DNA, the CDR3 is TGCAGCGTTGATCGGGGGACAGCTGAAGCTTTCTTT.

The chain combines TRBV28 with TRBJ2-7, with TRBD2 identical over 10 bases. This CDR3 is 14 amino acids long. Germline values: CDR1 MDHEN, CDR2 SYDVKM. V lost 5 bases, J lost 6 bases, and 7 bases stayed unmatched. Written as DNA, the CDR3 is TGTGCCAGCAGTCCCCAGCGGGAGGGTGGCGAGCAGTACTTC. As protein: CASSPQREGGEQYF.

The J gene is TRBJ1-2, the V gene TRBV9; TRBD1 is a possible D gene (5 bases). The length of the CDR3 is 13 residues. Trimming removed 1 base at V and 8 bases at J, with 12 bases between. From germline, CDR1 is SGDLS and CDR2 YYNGEE. This chain's CDR3 is CASSVMGGVGYTF. The CDR3 DNA follows: TGTGCCAGCAGCGTAATGGGAGGGGTAGGCTACACCTTC.

The V and J genes are TRBV19 and TRBJ1-4; D uncertain. CDR3 length equals 15 residues. Germline CDR1 reads LNHDA; CDR2 reads SQIVND (reference sequence). V was shortened by 5 bases and J by 0 bases, with 10 bases between the two germline ends. Here the CDR3 reads CASSSDPATNEKLFF. The CDR3 DNA reads TGTGCCAGTAGTTCGGACCCTGCAACTAATGAAAAACTGTTTTTT. The full variable domain, in which reference TRBV19 and TRBJ1-4 provide the parts outside the CDR3, is DGGITQSPKYLFRKEGQNVTLSCEQNLNHDAMYWYRQDPGQGLRLIYYSQIVNDFQKGDIAEGYSVSREKKESFPLTVTSAQKNPTAFYLCASSSDPATNEKLFFGSGTQLSVL.

The V call is TRBV7-2, the J call TRBJ2-5; D may correspond to TRBD1 or TRBD2 (5 bases each). V lost 1 base and J lost 2, with 14 bases in between. The CDR3 consists of 16 residues. The germline V gene has CDR1 SGHTA and CDR2 FQGNSA. This chain's CDR3 is CASSLGGWGNQETQYF. CDR3 DNA sequence: TGTGCCAGCAGCTTAGGGGGCTGGGGGAATCAAGAGACCCAGTACTTC.

This rearrangement joins TRBV5-4 to TRBJ2-5; TRBD2 matches at 7 bases. The CDR3 contains 16 residues. Germline V gives CDR1 SGHNT, CDR2 YYREEE (reference sequence). J lost 5 bases, V lost 4 bases, and 14 bases had no gene match. The CDR3: CASSLTSARGRETQYF. The CDR3 bases are TGTGCCAGCAGCCTCACTAGCGCCAGAGGTCGCGAGACCCAGTACTTC.

The chain employs TRBV5-1 and TRBJ2-1, with TRBD2 matching over 10 bases. Per the germline V gene, CDR1 is SGHRS and CDR2 is YFSETQ. The CDR3 consists of 15 residues. With V trimmed by 4 bases and J by 2 bases, 3 bases remained unmatched. The CDR3 loop is CASSTGLATYNEQFF. The CDR3, as DNA: TGCGCCAGCAGCACGGGACTAGCGACCTACAATGAGCAGTTCTTC. The complete variable domain, with remaining parts taken from reference TRBV5-1 and TRBJ2-1, reads KAGVTQTPRYLIKTRGQQVTLSCSPISGHRSVSWYQQTPGQGLQFLFEYFSETQRNKGNFPGRFSGRQFSNSRSEMNVSTLELGDSALYLCASSTGLATYNEQFFGPGTRLTVL.

This chain uses TRBV19 with TRBJ1-3, with TRBD1 identical over 7 bases. Germline lookup yields CDR1 LNHDA and CDR2 SQIVND (reference sequence). The CDR3 totals 14 residues. The J segment lost 2 bases and the V segment lost 6 bases, leaving 4 bases of the junction unmatched. CDR3 DNA sequence: TGTGCCAGTAGGCCGGGACAGACTGGAAACACCATATATTTT. This encodes CASRPGQTGNTIYF.

The chain couples TRBV5-4 to TRBJ2-5; D is ambiguous. There are 13 residues in the CDR3. V was trimmed by 2 bases and J by 4 bases, leaving 9 bases between them. Germline lookup yields CDR1 SGHNT and CDR2 YYREEE (reference sequence). CDR3 in DNA: TGTGCCAGCAGCTTTGGAGACGGAGAGACCCAGTACTTC. The encoded protein is CASSFGDGETQYF.

This chain uses TRBV28 with TRBJ2-6, with D hard to call. Germline V gene lookup returns CDR1 MDHEN and CDR2 SYDVKM. This CDR3 is built from 14 residues. Trimming shortened V by 7 bases and J by 0 bases, and 7 bases separated the two germline ends. The CDR3 loop reads CASTGPSGANVLTF. DNA for the CDR3: TGTGCCAGCACTGGGCCCTCTGGGGCCAACGTCCTGACTTTC.

The chain has TRBV7-8 and TRBJ1-2, with D unresolved. The germline V gene has CDR1 SGHVS and CDR2 FQNEAQ. Trimming shortened V by 5 bases and J by 7 bases, and 20 bases separated the two germline ends. CDR3 length: 15 residues. CDR3 coding DNA: TGTGCCAGCAGCCAAGCCCTTTCCGGGGAAGGTGGCTACACCTTC. Its translation is CASSQALSGEGGYTF.

This clone was found once. The J gene is TRBJ1-5, the V gene TRBV5-1, with 7 bases identical to TRBD1. The CDR3 totals 15 residues. CDR1 and CDR2 from the germline V gene are SGHRS and YFSETQ. With 4 bases clipped from V and 2 bases from J, the junction kept 6 bases outside the gene matches. DNA of the CDR3: TGCGCCAGCAGCCTAGGGGGCATTGGCAATCAGCCCCAGCATTTT. Its protein is CASSLGGIGNQPQHF.

The chain combines TRBV2 with TRBJ1-6, with 7 bases matching TRBD1. This CDR3 has 14 residues. CDR1 and CDR2 (germline): SNHLY, FYNNEI. The V segment lost 7 bases and the J segment 6 bases; nucleotides outside the gene matches: 6. Here the CDR3 DNA reads TGTGCCAGCACACGAGACAGGGTTAATTCACCCCTCCACTTT. This translates into CASTRDRVNSPLHF.

The chain carries TRBV5-6 and TRBJ2-7; D is unclear. From germline, CDR1 is SGHDT and CDR2 YYEEEE. The CDR3 length is 11 residues. The germline V and J ends were trimmed by 4 bases and 6 bases, with 8 bases remaining between them. The CDR3 spells CASSHRFEQYF. DNA of the CDR3: TGTGCCAGCAGCCACCGGTTCGAGCAGTACTTC.

This sequence joins TRBV5-1 and TRBJ2-7; the D gene is possibly TRBD2 (7 bases). CDR1 and CDR2 (germline): SGHRS, YFSETQ. The CDR3 contains 15 residues. V lost 4 bases to trimming and J lost 7 bases, with 21 bases between them. The CDR3: CASSLRGSGLQEQYF. The CDR3 DNA reads as TGCGCCAGCAGCCTCAGGGGTAGCGGGCTGCAGGAGCAGTACTTC.

The chain recombines TRBV11-3 with TRBJ2-1; TRBD2 matches at 12 bases. This CDR3 has 16 residues. Germline CDR1 and CDR2: SGHNT and YENEEA. With V trimmed by 4 bases and J by 5 bases, 6 bases remained unmatched. The CDR3: CASSSATSGGNNEQFF. DNA for the CDR3: TGTGCCAGCAGCTCCGCGACTAGCGGGGGCAACAATGAGCAGTTCTTC.

This chain uses TRBV23-1 with TRBJ2-5; no reliable D call. TRBV23-1 is identified as an open reading frame with a role that is uncertain. The CDR3 is made up of 13 amino acids. Trimming removed 4 bases at V and 4 bases at J, with 10 bases between. CDR3: CASSPLPGETQYF. The CDR3 nucleotides read TGCGCCAGCAGTCCCCTCCCCGGAGAGACCCAGTACTTC.